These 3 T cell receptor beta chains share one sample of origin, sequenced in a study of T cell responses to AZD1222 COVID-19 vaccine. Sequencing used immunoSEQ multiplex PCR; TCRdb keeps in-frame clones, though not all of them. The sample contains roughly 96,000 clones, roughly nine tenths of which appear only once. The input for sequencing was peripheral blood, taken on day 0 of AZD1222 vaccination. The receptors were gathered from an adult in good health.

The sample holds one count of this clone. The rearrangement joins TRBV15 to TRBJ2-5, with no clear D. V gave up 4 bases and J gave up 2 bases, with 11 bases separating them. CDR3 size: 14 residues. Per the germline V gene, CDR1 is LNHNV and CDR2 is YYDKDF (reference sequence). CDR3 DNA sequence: TGTGCCACCAGCAAGCAAAGAAGTCAAGAGACCCAGTACTTC. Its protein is CATSKQRSQETQYF.

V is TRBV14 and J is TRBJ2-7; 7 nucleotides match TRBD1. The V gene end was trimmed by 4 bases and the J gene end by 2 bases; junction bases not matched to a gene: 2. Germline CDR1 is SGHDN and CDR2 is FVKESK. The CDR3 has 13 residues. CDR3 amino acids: CASSRQGTYEQYF. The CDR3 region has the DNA TGTGCCAGCAGCCGACAGGGTACCTACGAGCAGTACTTC.

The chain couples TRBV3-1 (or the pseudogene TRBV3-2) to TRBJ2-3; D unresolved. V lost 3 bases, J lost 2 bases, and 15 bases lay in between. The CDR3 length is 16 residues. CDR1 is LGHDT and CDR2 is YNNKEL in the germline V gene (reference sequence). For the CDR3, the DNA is TGTGCCAGCAGCCAGTCGGCGACCGGAAACACAGATACGCAGTATTTT. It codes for CASSQSATGNTDTQYF.